This passage covers 27 T cell receptor beta chains from one sample sequenced in a study of T cells after yellow fever vaccination. TCRdb re-called the 5' RACE reads through MiXCR, storing one row per CDR3 protein. Of around 600,000 distinct CDR3 sequences in the sample, roughly an eighth were seen once. The specimen comprised PBMCs, sampled on the day of the yellow fever booster vaccination. Receptor source: a man aged 30-40 years who received the YFV17D yellow fever vaccine.

As for this clonotype: A much larger clone sits a single nucleotide away, making a read error possible. The chain recombines TRBV5-1 with TRBJ2-3; D gene uncertain. The J call may be in error: the DNA end matches TRBJ1-5 better. This CDR3 comprises 16 residues. Germline V gene data show CDR1 as SGHRS and CDR2 as YFSETQ. The CDR3 here is CASSLTSGRAGESQHF. CDR3 DNA: TGCGCCAGCAGCTTGACTAGCGGGAGGGCCGGGGAGTCGCAGCATTTT.

The chain carries TRBV5-1 and TRBJ2-3; D is possibly TRBD1 (6 bases). This CDR3 is built from 12 residues. The germline gives CDR1 SGHRS, CDR2 YFSETQ. The V and J ends lost 5 bases and 6 bases respectively, with 10 bases between them. CDR3 nucleotides: TGCGCCAGCAGATCTCAGGGGGATACGCAGTATTTT. The encoded protein is CASRSQGDTQYF.

V is TRBV2 and J is TRBJ2-7; D is unresolved. Trimming took 3 bases from V and 2 from J, leaving 11 bases between them. The CDR3 covers 14 residues. CDR1 and CDR2 from the germline V gene are SNHLY and FYNNEI. DNA for the CDR3: TGTGCCAGCAGTGACCCTCGGCCCGCCTACGAGCAGTACTTC. Amino acids: CASSDPRPAYEQYF.

This chain uses TRBV6-2 or TRBV6-3 with TRBJ1-5; weak D call: TRBD1 (6 bases). The V and J ends lost 7 bases and 1 base respectively, with 14 bases between them. The CDR3 has 15 amino acids. CDR1 and CDR2 from the germline V gene are MNHEY and SVGEGT. DNA of the CDR3: TGTGCCAGCAACCCTAGGGGGGAGAGCAATCAGCCCCAGCATTTT. Residues: CASNPRGESNQPQHF.

CDR3 sequence reads: CASSLRMAPLPWGYGGYQPQHF. CDR3 nucleotide sequence: TGTGCCAGCAGCTTACGAATGGCCCCACTTCCCTGGGGGTATGGAGGGTATCAGCCCCAGCATTTT. This chain joins TRBV7-2 and TRBJ1-5; perhaps TRBD1 as D (5 bases). V shed 2 bases and J shed 5 bases, with 34 bases lying between them. Germline values: CDR1 SGHTA, CDR2 FQGNSA. CDR3 length: 22 residues.

V and J are TRBV9 and TRBJ2-7; 8 nucleotides align to TRBD1. Germline CDR1 and CDR2: SGDLS and YYNGEE. V dropped 7 bases and J dropped 2; count of bases not matched to a gene: 5. The CDR3 sequence is 13 residues long. The CDR3 sequence: CASGGTGPYEQYF. The CDR3 region has the DNA TGTGCCAGCGGCGGGACAGGTCCCTACGAGCAGTACTTC.

The chain has TRBV9 and TRBJ2-3, with a weak D call TRBD2 (5 bases). V was trimmed by 3 bases and J by 4 bases, leaving 12 bases between them. The germline V gene encodes CDR1 SGDLS and CDR2 YYNGEE. The CDR3 is made up of 14 amino acids. The CDR3 nucleotides read TGTGCCAGCAGCGCCCCCGCAGCGGCAGATACGCAGTATTTT. This sequence encodes CASSAPAAADTQYF.

This chain links TRBV20-1 with TRBJ2-7; TRBD2 matches 9 bases. This CDR3 has 16 amino acids. The germline V gene encodes CDR1 DFQATT and CDR2 SNEGSKA (reference sequence). The ends lost 1 base at V and 5 bases at J; junction bases unmatched: 12. DNA of the CDR3: TGCAGTGCTAGAGTCCTAGCGGGACTACAACCGGACGAGCAGTACTTC. It is translated as CSARVLAGLQPDEQYF.

In this sample, this clonotype turned up a few times. The chain carries TRBV5-1 and TRBJ2-1; TRBD2 matches 7 bases. V was pared by 3 bases and J by 2 bases, with 5 bases of the junction left unmatched. Germline CDR1 reads SGHRS; CDR2 reads YFSETQ. The CDR3 runs to 15 residues. CDR3 bases: TGCGCCAGCAGCTCCGGGACTAACACCTACAATGAGCAGTTCTTC. Translated: CASSSGTNTYNEQFF.

In its sample, this clonotype was seen a few times. This sequence joins TRBV7-2 and TRBJ2-3; weak D call: TRBD1 (5 bases). This CDR3 is 16 amino acids long. V was clipped by 5 bases and J by 1 base, with 16 bases between them. Per germline, CDR1 SGHTA and CDR2 FQGNSA. The CDR3 here is CASSPFGIGGTDTQYF. DNA of the CDR3: TGTGCCAGCAGCCCCTTCGGAATAGGGGGCACAGATACGCAGTATTTT.

The V gene is TRBV29-1, the J gene TRBJ1-1; TRBD1 aligns across 7 bases. This CDR3 spans 14 amino acids. Germline V lookup: CDR1 SQVTM, CDR2 ANQGSEA. V lost 3 bases, J lost 5 bases, and 9 bases stayed unmatched. For the CDR3, the DNA is TGCAGCGTTGAGAAGGAGCAGGGGGGGACTGAAGCTTTCTTT. It is translated as CSVEKEQGGTEAFF.

This clonotype was counted only a few times. V usage is TRBV15 and J usage is TRBJ1-3, with 7 bases aligning to TRBD1. This CDR3 is built from 14 residues. Germline assignment: CDR1 LNHNV and CDR2 YYDKDF (reference sequence). V shed 1 base, J shed 3 bases, and the junction held 0 bases outside the gene matches. CDR3: CATSRAGGGNTIYF. The CDR3, as DNA: TGTGCCACCAGCAGAGCAGGGGGTGGAAACACCATATATTTT.

Written as DNA, the CDR3 is TGTGCCAGCAGTTACTCGACAGGGGGCCTCTACGAGCAGTACTTC. Translation: CASSYSTGGLYEQYF. This chain joins TRBV6-5 and TRBJ2-7, with TRBD1 identical over 10 bases. Germline V gene sequence: CDR1 MNHEY, CDR2 SVGAGI. The CDR3 loop spans 15 amino acids. J gave up 3 bases and V 0 bases, and 2 bases lay outside the gene matches.

As concerns this clonotype: A much larger clone lies one base from this, so it may be a read error. The chain is built from TRBV3-1 and TRBJ2-7, with 8 bases lining up with TRBD2. This CDR3 has 17 residues. Looked up from germline, CDR1 is LGHDT and CDR2 is YNNKEL (reference sequence). The CDR3 sequence is CACSQESGGLLPYEQYF. DNA for the CDR3: TGTGCCTGCAGCCAAGAGTCGGGGGGGCTCCTACCCTACGAGCAGTACTTC.

The V gene is TRBV18, the J gene TRBJ1-4; tentatively, D is TRBD1 (5 bases). Per germline, CDR1 KGHSH and CDR2 LQKENI. V lost 8 bases and J lost 8, with 15 bases in between. The CDR3 is 13 amino acids. The CDR3 coding sequence is TGTGCCAGCGTCGGGGCGCGAGGGGAAAAACTGTTTTTT. Translating gives CASVGARGEKLFF. Full variable domain (remainder filled in from reference TRBV18 and TRBJ1-4): NAGVMQNPRHLVRRRGQEARLRCSPMKGHSHVYWYRQLPEEGLKFMVYLQKENIIDESGMPKERFSAEFPKEGPSILRIQQVVRGDSAAYFCASVGARGEKLFFGSGTQLSVL.

The V and J genes are TRBV7-8 and TRBJ2-7; 8 nucleotides line up with TRBD1. This CDR3 spans 18 amino acids. The J segment lost 0 bases and the V segment lost 1 base, leaving 11 bases of the junction unmatched. Germline V lookup: CDR1 SGHVS, CDR2 FQNEAQ. CDR3 in amino acids: CASSLVYLSGTGSYEQYF. In DNA, the CDR3 is TGTGCCAGCAGCTTAGTATATTTGAGTGGGACAGGCTCCTACGAGCAGTACTTC.

A few counts support this clonotype. The chain employs TRBV6-2 or TRBV6-3 and TRBJ2-7; weak D call: TRBD2 (5 bases). The CDR3 runs 14 residues. Germline V gene data show CDR1 as MNHEY and CDR2 as SVGEGT. V was clipped by 0 bases and J by 5 bases, with 11 bases between them. CDR3 bases: TGTGCCAGCAGTTACTCGACTATGGTCCACGAGCAGTACTTC. As protein: CASSYSTMVHEQYF.

This clonotype was seen many times. The chain carries TRBV20-1 and TRBJ2-5, with no clear D. This CDR3 contains 12 residues. V shed 5 bases and J shed 1 base, with 8 bases lying between them. Germline CDR1 reads DFQATT; CDR2 reads SNEGSKA (reference sequence). The CDR3 region is CSARSRQETQYF. As DNA, the CDR3 is TGCAGTGCTCGATCCCGCCAAGAGACCCAGTACTTC.

This clonotype showed up just a few times. This chain joins TRBV4-3 and TRBJ2-1; unclear D gene. The germline gives CDR1 LGHNA, CDR2 YSLEER. Trimming left V 0 bases short and J 2 bases short, with 8 bases between. This CDR3 comprises 15 residues. The CDR3 protein is CASSQDRFPYNEQFF. The CDR3, as DNA: TGCGCCAGCAGCCAAGACCGGTTCCCCTACAATGAGCAGTTCTTC.

This clonotype came up many times. This sequence joins TRBV7-8 and TRBJ2-3, with D tentatively TRBD1 (6 bases). With 0 bases removed from V and 9 bases from J, the gap between germline ends came to 25 bases. Germline V gives CDR1 SGHVS, CDR2 FQNEAQ. There are 18 residues in the CDR3. CDR3 coding DNA: TGTGCCAGCAGCTTAGCGGTTAAGACGGCGGAGCCAGGGGAGACGCAGTATTTT. Protein product: CASSLAVKTAEPGETQYF.

This clonotype was detected only a few times. The V gene is TRBV12-3 or TRBV12-4, the J gene TRBJ1-6; D may be TRBD1 (5 bases). The CDR3 runs to 14 residues. The V gene lost 5 bases and the J gene lost 9 bases, with 14 bases spanning the gap. This CDR3 reads CASSPSQGVSPLHF. The CDR3 DNA is TGTGCCAGCAGTCCCTCTCAGGGAGTTTCACCCCTCCACTTT.

This clonotype appeared many times. The rearrangement links TRBV12-3 or TRBV12-4 to TRBJ1-6, with 7 bases matching TRBD1. V gave up 5 bases and J gave up 6 bases; unmatched junction bases: 4. The CDR3 has 14 amino acids. The CDR3 nucleotides are TGTGCCAGCAGTCAGGGGGGAGGTAATTCACCCCTCCACTTT. As protein: CASSQGGGNSPLHF.

This clonotype was picked up a small number of times. The chain uses TRBV10-3 and TRBJ2-7; 11 nucleotides line up with TRBD1. Germline V gene data show CDR1 as ENHRY and CDR2 as SYGVKD. The CDR3 length is 16 residues. J was trimmed by 1 base and V by 3 bases; bases with no gene match: 5. The CDR3 region is CAISEGGQGASYEQYF. DNA of the CDR3: TGTGCCATCAGTGAAGGTGGACAGGGGGCATCCTACGAGCAGTACTTC.

The rearrangement links TRBV27 to TRBJ2-2, with 7 bases matching TRBD2. Per germline, CDR1 MNHEY and CDR2 SMNVEV (reference sequence). This CDR3 has 15 amino acids. The V gene end was trimmed by 4 bases and the J gene end by 5 bases; junction bases not matched to a gene: 7. As DNA, the CDR3 is TGTGCCAGCAGTTCCGCCGGGACTAAGACCGGGGAGCTGTTTTTT. It encodes CASSSAGTKTGELFF.

The V call is TRBV6-2 or TRBV6-3, the J call TRBJ1-5; D ambiguous. The germline V and J ends were trimmed by 4 bases and 4 bases, with 5 bases remaining between them. The CDR3 is 12 residues long. Looked up from germline, CDR1 is MNHEY and CDR2 is SVGEGT. CDR3 DNA: TGTGCCAGCAGTTCAACGAATCAGCCCCAGCATTTT. Protein sequence: CASSSTNQPQHF.

The rearrangement links TRBV20-1 to TRBJ1-2; maybe TRBD1 (5 bases). CDR1 DFQATT and CDR2 SNEGSKA come from the germline V gene (reference sequence). This CDR3 has 13 amino acids. Trimming took 0 bases from V and 7 from J, leaving 12 bases between them. The chain's CDR3 is CSAREGGALGYTF. CDR3 sequence (DNA): TGCAGTGCTAGAGAAGGAGGGGCACTTGGCTACACCTTC.

This clonotype was detected a few times. The chain recombines TRBV12-3 or TRBV12-4 with TRBJ2-1; D is perhaps TRBD2 (5 bases). V dropped 5 bases and J dropped 10 bases, with 12 bases sitting between them. The CDR3 spans 12 residues. CDR3 DNA sequence: TGTGCCAGCAGTCAGAGCGGCCGGGAGCAGTTCTTC. Translating it yields CASSQSGREQFF.